This entry is about one TCR beta chain. The data stem from a study of blood T cell repertoires in COVID-19. Study information: Whether acute or convalescent, the COVID-19 samples came from the United States, Italy and Spain.

Looked up from germline, CDR1 is GTSNPN and CDR2 is SVGIG (reference sequence). V lost 0 bases to trimming and J lost 5 bases, with 13 bases between them. The CDR3 runs 14 residues. The table came from immunoSEQ multiplex PCR; TCRdb's copy has only in-frame clones and leaves some out. The table lists some 510,000 clones, 88% of them singletons. Ages ranged from about 18 to 89 years, with residence in around 24 US areas. Participants were placed into cohorts based on the clinical history they reported. The chain couples TRBV30 to TRBJ2-5; D possibly corresponds to TRBD2 (6 bases). The source of this sequence is a woman aged 40 to 50 who had recovered from COVID-19. Specimen: PBMCs or T cells enriched from blood (not recorded which). DNA of the CDR3: TGTGCCTGGAGTGTCGGAGGGGCGGGGGAGACCCAGTACTTC. This sequence encodes CAWSVGGAGETQYF.